A single sample gave rise to the 9 T cell receptor beta chains below, sequenced in a study of vaccination effects on CD4 cells after COVID-19. Cells that had been cultured for 10 days were the source of isolated CD4+ T cells. The method was immunoSEQ multiplex PCR; TCRdb's version includes in-frame clones alone and lacks a portion of them. The sample records about 48,000 clones, approximately 65% being singletons. Their antigens remain unidentified. The material sequenced was CD4+ T cells from PBMCs cultured without peptide, taken before COVID-19 vaccination. These receptors were collected from a human donor who received a COVID-19 vaccine.

The genes are TRBV30 and TRBJ2-5; 7 bases align to TRBD2. Trimming removed 3 bases from V and 1 base from J; junction bases left unmatched: 5. The CDR3 covers 14 residues. CDR1 is GTSNPN, CDR2 SVGIG, per germline (reference sequence). CDR3 sequence (DNA): TGTGCCTGGAGAGGACTAGGGGTCCAAGAGACCCAGTACTTC. Encoded protein: CAWRGLGVQETQYF.

This rearrangement joins TRBV9 to TRBJ2-1, with 9 bases identical to TRBD2. Germline V gives CDR1 SGDLS, CDR2 YYNGEE. V lost 0 bases, J lost 9 bases, and 7 bases stayed unmatched. This CDR3 has 15 residues. The CDR3 DNA reads as TGTGCCAGCAGCGTAGCTTTTAGCGGGGGAGGTGAGCAGTTCTTC. This translates into CASSVAFSGGGEQFF.

This rearrangement joins TRBV28 to TRBJ1-4; D gene uncertain. V was cut by 7 bases and J by 4 bases, with 16 bases left in between. This CDR3 spans 15 amino acids. Germline CDR1 MDHEN, CDR2 SYDVKM. CDR3 in amino acids: CASTQSRRNNEKLFF. CDR3 in DNA: TGTGCCAGCACCCAAAGCCGCAGAAATAATGAAAAACTGTTTTTT.

This clone has just one count. V usage is TRBV30 and J usage is TRBJ2-7, with D uncertain. Between the trimmed V and J ends, which lost 7 bases and 0 bases, there was a span of 13 bases. This CDR3 comprises 13 residues. Germline CDR1 reads GTSNPN; CDR2 reads SVGIG (reference sequence). Here the CDR3 reads CAYSTESSYEQYF. CDR3 sequence (DNA): TGTGCCTACTCCACGGAGAGCTCCTACGAGCAGTACTTC.

This clone was counted only a few times. This chain links TRBV2 with TRBJ1-1; maybe TRBD1 (5 bases). Trimming stripped 4 bases from V and 1 base from J, with 7 bases between. The V gene's germline CDR1 is SNHLY and CDR2 FYNNEI. CDR3 size: 13 residues. CDR3 nucleotide sequence: TGTGCCAGCAGTGGGGACGGGAACACTGAAGCTTTCTTT. Its protein is CASSGDGNTEAFF.

V and J are TRBV5-1 and TRBJ2-1; possibly TRBD1 or TRBD2 for D (6 bases each). This CDR3 is built from 15 residues. Germline V lookup: CDR1 SGHRS, CDR2 YFSETQ. V shed 4 bases and J shed 4 bases, with 15 bases lying between them. CDR3 residues: CASSRRGEDYNEQFF. The CDR3 nucleotides are TGCGCCAGCAGCCGGAGGGGGGAGGATTACAATGAGCAGTTCTTC.

The V call is TRBV3-1 (or the pseudogene TRBV3-2), the J call TRBJ2-7, with D perhaps matching TRBD2 (7 bases). Trimming pared 3 bases from V and 5 bases from J, leaving 17 bases between. The CDR3 is 15 amino acids. The germline CDR1 and CDR2 sequences are LGHDT and YNNKEL (reference sequence). The CDR3 reads CASSQLGGGGHEQYF. The DNA for the CDR3 is TGTGCCAGCAGCCAGTTGGGCGGGGGCGGCCACGAGCAGTACTTC.

This clone showed up just a few times. The V and J genes are TRBV21-1 and TRBJ2-3; the listed D gene, TRBD2, was not tested against the DNA. TRBV21-1 is described as a pseudogene. CDR3 size: 13 residues. CDR3 in DNA: TGTGCCAGCAGCAAAGGCGAGAGGGATACGCAGTATTTT. It encodes CASSKGERDTQYF.

V gene TRBV19 combines with J gene TRBJ2-5; D perhaps matches TRBD2 (6 bases). CDR3 length: 15 amino acids. Germline V gene lookup returns CDR1 LNHDA and CDR2 SQIVND (reference sequence). V lost 3 bases and J lost 1, with 12 bases in between. CDR3 in DNA: TGTGCCAGTAGTATTACGGGACTCTTCCAAGAGACCCAGTACTTC. As protein: CASSITGLFQETQYF.